These 27 T cell receptor beta chains were sequenced from one sample in a study of breast tumors, draining lymph nodes, adjacent tissues. Breast cancer patients provided tissue from their axillary draining lymph nodes. TCRdb re-called the multiplex PCR reads with MiXCR, one entry per CDR3 protein. The data contain around 290,000 distinct CDR3 sequences, more than 30% of them singletons. The sequencing input was axillary lymph node tissue. Receptors were obtained from a female donor with breast cancer. Some clones in this sample may be carry-over from other donors' samples.

In this sample, this clonotype turned up a few times. Here the CDR3 reads CSVTDPPGPGPKYF. DNA for the CDR3: TGCAGCGTTACCGACCCGCCGGGCCCCGGGCCGAAGTATTTT. This rearrangement joins TRBV29-1 to TRBJ2-3; D is unresolved. The CDR3 spans 14 residues. Germline V CDR1 and CDR2: SQVTM, ANQGSEA. V was cut by 5 bases and J by 13 bases, with 25 bases left in between.

This clonotype was observed at least ten times. In DNA, the CDR3 is TGTGCCACCAGTGAAACAGGGGTTCAGCCCCAGCATTTT. Protein product: CATSETGVQPQHF. The chain employs TRBV24-1 and TRBJ1-5, with 7 bases matching TRBD1. The CDR3 sequence is 13 residues long. Per germline, CDR1 KGHDR and CDR2 SFDVKD. V lost 4 bases and J lost 6; bases outside the gene matches: 2.

As DNA, the CDR3 is TGTGCCAGCACCTTCTTCTGGATGGGGGAGCTGTTTTTT. It codes for CASTFFWMGELFF. This chain links TRBV6-2 or TRBV6-3 with TRBJ2-2; D remains ambiguous. V gave up 7 bases and J gave up 8 bases, with 14 bases separating them. This CDR3 is 13 amino acids long. The germline V gene has CDR1 MNHEY and CDR2 SVGEGT.

This clonotype was counted at least ten times. The gene calls are TRBV4-3 and TRBJ2-7, with TRBD2 as a possible D gene (5 bases). The V and J ends lost 3 bases and 3 bases respectively, with 18 bases between them. The germline CDR1 and CDR2 sequences are LGHNA and YSLEER. The CDR3 extends over 16 amino acids. The chain's CDR3 is CASSHAWGDIDYEQYF. CDR3 coding DNA: TGCGCCAGCAGCCATGCCTGGGGAGACATAGACTACGAGCAGTACTTC.

At least ten counts were recorded for this clonotype. This chain uses TRBV7-6 with TRBJ2-5; 7 bases match TRBD1. The CDR3 has 13 residues. Germline lookup yields CDR1 SGHVS and CDR2 FNYEAQ. Unmatched junction bases numbered 1, after V lost 1 base and J lost 5 bases. CDR3 residues: CASSLVQGETQYF. In nucleotides, the CDR3 is TGTGCCAGCAGCTTAGTACAGGGGGAGACCCAGTACTTC.

This clonotype was observed a few times. A read error is possible here, since a much larger clone lies one base away. This chain links TRBV5-8 with TRBJ1-5; D unclear. This CDR3 has 15 amino acids. Germline V gene lookup returns CDR1 SGHTS and CDR2 YDEGEE. V dropped 0 bases and J dropped 2 bases, with 9 bases sitting between them. CDR3 DNA sequence: TGTGCCAGCAGCTTGGGACCGGCGCGCAATCAGCCCCAGCATTTT. This translates into CASSLGPARNQPQHF.

This clonotype was seen at least ten times. This chain joins TRBV30 and TRBJ2-5, with D unclear. CDR1 and CDR2 (germline): GTSNPN, SVGIG (reference sequence). With 2 bases removed from V and 5 bases from J, the gap between germline ends came to 6 bases. CDR3 size: 11 residues. The DNA for the CDR3 is TGTGCCTGGAGTCTCGGGGAGACCCAGTACTTC. Protein sequence: CAWSLGETQYF.

The chain links TRBV10-3 to TRBJ2-1; the match to TRBD2 covers 7 bases. The CDR3 totals 13 residues. The germline V gene encodes CDR1 ENHRY and CDR2 SYGVKD. With 11 bases clipped from V and 9 bases from J, the junction kept 13 bases outside the gene matches. In DNA, the CDR3 is TGTGCCGGGTCAGTGAGTTCGGGGGGTGAGCAGTTCTTC. It specifies CAGSVSSGGEQFF.

The chain links TRBV10-3 to TRBJ1-3; 9 nucleotides match TRBD1. The length of the CDR3 is 15 residues. Trimming cost V 6 bases and J 8 bases; bases outside gene matches: 11. Looked up from germline, CDR1 is ENHRY and CDR2 is SYGVKD. The CDR3 protein is CAISTGTGFIDTIYF. In DNA, the CDR3 is TGTGCCATCAGCACCGGGACAGGGTTTATAGACACCATATATTTT.

This clonotype occurred many times. V is TRBV13 and J is TRBJ2-5; 8 nucleotides match TRBD1. With V trimmed by 3 bases and J by 5 bases, 5 bases remained unmatched. Germline V gene lookup returns CDR1 PRHDT and CDR2 FYEKMQ (reference sequence). This CDR3 spans 14 amino acids. The CDR3 nucleotides are TGTGCCAGCAGCTTTGGACAGGGACGCGAGACCCAGTACTTC. This gives the protein CASSFGQGRETQYF.

This clonotype was seen repeatedly, ten times or more. J is TRBJ2-3 and V is TRBV5-1; D unresolved. Trimming took 4 bases from V and 0 from J, leaving 9 bases between them. The CDR3 contains 14 residues. Germline V gene sequence: CDR1 SGHRS, CDR2 YFSETQ. The CDR3 loop reads CASSNYRSTDTQYF. The CDR3 DNA is TGCGCCAGCAGCAACTACCGAAGCACAGATACGCAGTATTTT.

Regarding this clonotype: Possible read error: a much larger clone is one base away. The genes are TRBV9 and TRBJ2-5, with 8 bases aligning to TRBD1. Germline assignment: CDR1 SGDLS and CDR2 YYNGEE. The CDR3 runs to 14 residues. The CDR3: CASSAGGRQETQSF. The CDR3, as DNA: TGTGCCAGCAGCGCAGGGGGCCGCCAAGAGACCCAGTCCTTC.

This clonotype was found once. The genes are TRBV9 and TRBJ2-5; TRBD2 matches 8 bases. The V and J ends lost 3 bases and 4 bases, in that order; junction bases with no gene match: 5. This CDR3 has 14 amino acids. The germline V gene has CDR1 SGDLS and CDR2 YYNGEE. The CDR3 DNA follows: TGTGCCAGCAGCGCCCTCGGGGGGGGAGAGACCCAGTACTTC. Protein product: CASSALGGGETQYF.

This clonotype was recorded many times. V and J are TRBV20-1 and TRBJ2-1; TRBD1 aligns across 9 bases. Germline loops: CDR1 DFQATT, CDR2 SNEGSKA (reference sequence). The CDR3 has 13 residues. With V trimmed by 6 bases and J by 5 bases, 5 bases remained unmatched. The CDR3: CSATGTGHNEQFF. The CDR3 region has the DNA TGCAGTGCAACTGGGACAGGGCACAATGAGCAGTTCTTC.

The V call is TRBV19, the J call TRBJ1-1, with TRBD1 matching 9 bases. This CDR3 has 14 amino acids. The junction had 3 bases not matched to a gene; V was cut back by 3 bases and J by 4 bases. Looked up from germline, CDR1 is LNHDA and CDR2 is SQIVND (reference sequence). The CDR3 is CASSIGTGITEAFF. CDR3 DNA sequence: TGTGCCAGTAGTATCGGGACAGGGATCACTGAAGCTTTCTTT.

Comments on this clonotype: This may be a read error, as it is one base from a much larger clone. The V call is TRBV12-3 or TRBV12-4, the J call TRBJ2-7; D possibly matches TRBD1 or TRBD2 (5 bases each). CDR3 length: 12 residues. V gave up 6 bases and J gave up 6 bases, with 12 bases separating them. The CDR3 reads CASRHGASEQYF. The CDR3 DNA is TGTGCCAGCAGACACGGGGCCAGCGAGCAGTACTTC.

Comment on this clonotype: Just one base apart from a much larger clone, this may be a read error. The gene calls are TRBV5-4 and TRBJ2-7; 7 positions match TRBD2. The CDR3 totals 15 residues. Germline V lookup: CDR1 SGHNT, CDR2 YYREEE (reference sequence). J lost 4 bases, V lost 4 bases, and 11 bases had no gene match. CDR3 coding DNA: TGTGCCAGCAGCGTGATCCAGCGCGGGAGATACGAGCAGTACTTC. This gives the protein CASSVIQRGRYEQYF.

The V and J genes are TRBV28 and TRBJ1-5; D not certain. Trimming stripped 3 bases from V and 3 bases from J, with 12 bases between. CDR3 size: 15 residues. CDR1 is MDHEN, CDR2 SYDVKM, per germline. This chain's CDR3 is CASSFAPPYNQPQHF. CDR3 coding DNA: TGTGCCAGCAGTTTTGCCCCTCCCTACAATCAGCCCCAGCATTTT.

This clonotype was seen repeatedly, ten times or more. V and J are TRBV30 and TRBJ1-2; 7 positions match TRBD1. V lost 7 bases and J lost 4; bases outside the gene matches: 12. Germline-derived CDR1 and CDR2 are GTSNPN and SVGIG (reference sequence). CDR3 length: 14 amino acids. The DNA of the CDR3 is TGTGCCTACGACCTCGACAGGGTTAGCTATGGCTACACCTTC. It is translated as CAYDLDRVSYGYTF.

On this clonotype: Possible read error: a much larger clone is one base away. The CDR3 bases are TGCAGTGTATTCTACAGGTACGATGAGCAGTTCTTC. It encodes CSVFYRYDEQFF. The chain links TRBV20-1 to TRBJ2-1; a weak D match, TRBD1 (5 bases). V lost 7 bases and J 8 bases, leaving 15 bases between the germline ends. The CDR3 totals 12 residues. CDR1 is DFQATT and CDR2 is SNEGSKA in the germline V gene (reference sequence).

The table lists this clonotype with a few counts. A much more abundant neighbour one base away suggests this may be a read error. The V gene is TRBV7-2, the J gene TRBJ2-7; 14 bases are a match to TRBD2. Germline trimming cut 5 bases from V and 4 bases from J; bases unmatched to any gene: 7. The CDR3 covers 16 residues. Germline CDR1 SGHTA, CDR2 FQGNSA. CDR3 sequence: CASSQRTSGRPYEQYF. CDR3 DNA sequence: TGTGCCAGCAGCCAACGGACTAGCGGGAGGCCGTACGAGCAGTACTTC.

This clonotype was found many times. This sequence joins TRBV11-2 and TRBJ2-5; TRBD2 matches 8 bases. The CDR3 spans 13 residues. With V trimmed by 8 bases and J by 2 bases, 4 bases remained unmatched. Per the germline V gene, CDR1 is SGHAT and CDR2 is FQNNGV. This CDR3 is CASRRGGQETQYF. CDR3 sequence (DNA): TGTGCCAGCCGACGGGGGGGTCAAGAGACCCAGTACTTC.

A word on this clonotype: The junction differs from germline at one of its ends, possibly a read error. The V call is TRBV6-5, the J call TRBJ2-7; possibly TRBD2 for D (5 bases). The germline gives CDR1 MNHEY, CDR2 SVGAGI. The CDR3 length is 15 residues. The CDR3 DNA sequence: TGTGCCAGCAGTCACTCCCGTGGTTTCGGGGTCGAGCAGTACTTC. Its translation is CASSHSRGFGVEQYF.

The gene calls are TRBV11-3 and TRBJ2-3; 7 positions match TRBD2. Germline values: CDR1 SGHNT, CDR2 YENEEA. The V and J ends lost 0 bases and 4 bases, in that order; junction bases with no gene match: 7. The CDR3 loop spans 16 amino acids. This CDR3 is CASSLEAGSGADTQYF. CDR3 in DNA: TGTGCCAGCAGCTTAGAAGCGGGGTCCGGCGCAGATACGCAGTATTTT.

In its sample, this clonotype was seen many times. This chain uses TRBV4-3 with TRBJ2-5; 9 nucleotides line up with TRBD1. The CDR3 loop spans 16 amino acids. CDR1 is LGHNA and CDR2 is YSLEER in the germline V gene. V gave up 1 base and J gave up 4 bases; unmatched junction bases: 7. This chain's CDR3 is CASSQGDRGRGETQYF. CDR3 sequence (DNA): TGCGCCAGCAGCCAAGGCGACAGGGGGAGGGGAGAGACCCAGTACTTC.

This clonotype was seen repeatedly, ten times or more. The chain recombines TRBV20-1 with TRBJ1-2; D perhaps matches TRBD1 (6 bases). This CDR3 spans 12 amino acids. From germline, CDR1 is DFQATT and CDR2 SNEGSKA (reference sequence). V was cut by 2 bases and J by 6 bases, with 10 bases left in between. CDR3 bases: TGCAGTGCTAGATTTGGGGGCCATGGCTACACCTTC. Its protein product is CSARFGGHGYTF.

There are a few counts of this clonotype. V is TRBV6-5 and J is TRBJ2-5; 10 nucleotides match TRBD2. The CDR3 is 17 amino acids. V lost 5 bases and J lost 5; bases outside the gene matches: 14. Germline CDR1 is MNHEY and CDR2 is SVGAGI. The CDR3 loop is CASSPLLNPSGSETQYF. In nucleotides, the CDR3 is TGTGCCAGCAGTCCACTCCTTAACCCTAGCGGGAGCGAGACCCAGTACTTC.